The rows below give T cell receptor beta chains drawn from one sample of a study of blood T cells in healthy people across ages. MiXCR was run by TCRdb on the 5' RACE reads, yielding one entry per CDR3 protein. The top ten clones hold approximately 12% of a sample with 650,000 or so distinct CDR3 sequences, roughly half of them seen once. What was sequenced was blood. These TCRs come from a woman older than 75 in good health. Both conserved end residues are part of each CDR3. A D gene is named only where the DNA matches it firmly. The size field is filled for only some rows; it gives once, few, many or a size class.

D,J,size,V,CDR3,DNA
-,TRBJ2-1,-,TRBV28,CASSLTAVTYNEQFF,TGTGCCAGCAGTTTAACGGCGGTAACCTACAATGAGCAGTTCTTC
-,TRBJ1-2,many,TRBV6-6,CASRRGGSGYTF,TGTGCCAGCAGAAGGGGGGGGTCCGGCTACACCTTC
TRBD2,TRBJ2-1,few,TRBV24-1,CATSARSGSGTYEQFF,TGTGCCACCAGTGCCCGGAGCGGGAGTGGGACCTATGAGCAGTTCTTC
-,TRBJ1-2,-,TRBV5-1,CASSLGGRRYGYTF,TGCGCCAGCAGCTTGGGGGGCAGACGCTATGGCTACACCTTC
-,TRBJ1-2,once,TRBV27,CASSTGGVGYGYTF,TGTGCCAGCAGTACAGGAGGGGTTGGCTATGGCTACACCTTC
TRBD2,TRBJ2-3,-,TRBV2,CATRLAGEIDTQYF,TGTGCCACCCGACTAGCGGGGGAGATAGATACGCAGTATTTT
-,TRBJ1-2,many,TRBV4-1,CASSQHDLNYGYTF,TGCGCCAGCAGCCAACATGATCTTAACTATGGCTACACCTTC
-,TRBJ1-5,-,TRBV12-3/TRBV12-4,CASSLTGHHNQPQHF,TGTGCCAGCAGCCTTACGGGACATCACAATCAGCCCCAGCATTTT
-,TRBJ1-5,-,TRBV6-1,CASSEEGGSNQPQHF,TGTGCCAGCAGTGAAGAGGGAGGTAGCAATCAGCCCCAGCATTTT
-,TRBJ2-7,once,TRBV20-1,CSAPRAIYEQYF,TGCAGTGCTCCCCGGGCCATCTACGAGCAGTACTTC
TRBD1,TRBJ1-5,many,TRBV6-1,CASNSPGTGGVSNQPQHF,TGTGCCAGCAACTCTCCCGGGACAGGGGGCGTGAGCAATCAGCCCCAGCATTTT
TRBD2,TRBJ2-1,many,TRBV7-2,CASSRSGVSYNEQFF,TGTGCCAGCAGCCGAAGCGGGGTCTCCTACAATGAGCAGTTCTTC
-,TRBJ2-7,-,TRBV28,CASRSGGFTYEQYF,TGTGCCAGCAGGTCGGGGGGCTTCACCTACGAGCAGTACTTC
-,TRBJ1-3,few,TRBV29-1,CSVVPSTGNTIYF,TGCAGCGTTGTTCCGTCCACTGGAAACACCATATATTTT
-,TRBJ1-2,-,TRBV27,CASRTGAYGYTF,TGTGCCAGCAGAACAGGAGCCTATGGCTACACCTTC
-,TRBJ2-1,many,TRBV11-2,CASSLGQISYNEQFF,TGTGCCAGCAGCTTAGGGCAGATCTCCTACAATGAGCAGTTCTTC
-,TRBJ1-5,-,TRBV20-1,CSASRRGPNQPQHF,TGCAGTGCTAGTCGTCGGGGCCCCAATCAGCCCCAGCATTTT
TRBD2,TRBJ2-5,-,TRBV20-1,CSANSGRQETQYF,TGCAGTGCTAATAGCGGGAGGCAAGAGACCCAGTACTTC
TRBD1,TRBJ1-5,-,TRBV2,CASSETTGNQPQHF,TGTGCCAGCAGTGAGACGACAGGGAATCAGCCCCAGCATTTT
TRBD1,TRBJ1-1,-,TRBV3-1,CASSQPGRQGAGAFF,TGTGCCAGCAGCCAACCCGGGAGACAGGGGGCCGGCGCTTTCTTT
-,TRBJ2-3,-,TRBV2,CASSGESDTQYF,TGTGCCAGCAGTGGGGAATCAGATACGCAGTATTTT
TRBD2,TRBJ2-3,many,TRBV5-1,CASSFRASGKISSTDTQYF,TGCGCCAGCAGCTTCCGGGCTAGCGGAAAAATAAGCAGCACAGATACGCAGTATTTT
-,TRBJ2-2,-,TRBV7-2,CASSLQRGSGRGAGELFF,TGTGCCAGCAGCTTACAACGGGGCAGCGGCCGCGGCGCCGGGGAGCTGTTTTTT
-,TRBJ1-1,-,TRBV4-1,CASSLGGEAEAFF,TGCGCCAGCTCACTCGGGGGGGAGGCTGAAGCTTTCTTT
-,TRBJ2-1,-,TRBV10-3,CAIRRTASSYDEQFF,TGTGCCATCAGACGGACAGCAAGCTCCTACGATGAGCAGTTCTTC
TRBD2,TRBJ2-2,few,TRBV11-3,CASSFLSGGGELFF,TGTGCCAGCAGCTTCTTGAGCGGGGGCGGGGAGCTGTTTTTT
-,TRBJ2-3,-,TRBV5-1,CASSLMGASIGTQYF,TGCGCCAGCAGCTTGATGGGAGCCTCGATTGGTACGCAGTATTTT
TRBD1,TRBJ1-2,-,TRBV14,CASNQRDRGFGGYTF,TGTGCCAGCAACCAGAGGGACAGGGGCTTCGGGGGCTACACCTTC
-,TRBJ2-1,-,TRBV12-3/TRBV12-4,CASRSHGPKLNNEQFF,TGTGCCAGCAGATCTCACGGACCTAAGCTGAACAATGAGCAGTTCTTC
-,TRBJ1-4,-,TRBV10-3,CAISERDVATNEKLFF,TGTGCCATCAGTGAGAGGGACGTTGCAACTAATGAAAAACTGTTTTTT
TRBD2,TRBJ2-3,-,TRBV7-2,CASSVSGVGDTQYF,TGTGCCAGCAGCGTTAGCGGGGTGGGAGATACGCAGTATTTT
TRBD1,TRBJ1-1,-,TRBV9,CASSATGEGSEAFF,TGTGCCAGCAGCGCTACAGGGGAAGGGTCTGAAGCTTTCTTT